This T cell receptor (beta chain) was captured by sequencing in a study of lymphopenia after photon versus proton radiotherapy (dated by TCRdb to about 2019). About the study as a whole: Photon and proton radiation therapy were compared by the study for their immunological effects in patients with gastrointestinal tumors who developed high-grade lymphopenia. A cohort of approximately 20 patients with gastrointestinal tumors who received either photon or proton therapy and subsequently developed lymphopenia was included. The study aimed to characterize how the two radiation modalities differ in their impact on the immune system.

Findings and caveats that apply to the study as a whole: After the lymphocyte count nadir, repertoires from photon-treated patients showed oligoclonal expansion, particularly of CD8+ Temra cells, and this expansion drove the decline in diversity. During treatment, patients who received proton therapy stayed relatively stable, whereas patients who received photon therapy lost naive T cells and TCR diversity and gained effector/memory populations. The survival association was examined only in patients who died, and the authors described better survival with proton therapy as a possibility, not as a demonstrated result. Across the cohort, a larger post-nadir drop in TCR diversity was inversely correlated with overall survival time among patients who died.

Concerning this clone: What this receptor recognizes is not known. No quality values exist for individual bases; no much larger clone is one base distant.

V was cut back by 1 base and J by 4 bases, leaving a gap of 7 bases between them. The CDR1 and CDR2 encoded by the germline V gene (reference sequence) are LNHNV and YYDKDF. Taken from cysteine to phenylalanine, the CDR3 has 14 residues. CDR3 DNA is the only sequence kept; it has 42 bases, read in frame from the first base. The library was built by means of the immunoSEQ multiplex PCR assay. Alongside multiparametric flow cytometry, deep sequencing of rearranged TCR beta loci was used to profile the T cell repertoires. Held by TCRdb, this immuneACCESS table contains in-frame sequences only and omits some clones. Under half of the omission traces to an unresolved V gene where checked; the cause of the rest is unknown. This sample holds more than 60,000 clones; around 88% were observed only once. The top ten hold more than 2% of the sample.

The source is a man in his forties or fifties with gastric cancer. Sequencing was performed on peripheral blood, taken from a patient treated with photon-based radiotherapy. This receptor chain uses TRBV15 and TRBJ2-2; the D gene cannot be resolved beyond TRBD1 or TRBD2, each matching 5 bases. In nucleotides, the sequence is TGTGCCACCAGCAGAGGAGGGGTCACCGGGGAGCTGTTTTTT. Its protein product is CATSRGGVTGELFF.